Sequencing of this T cell receptor beta chain was carried out in a study of shared clonotypes between healthy human individuals. Study-level background: A couple of women and a few men aged 18 to 49 made up the donors.

Sequencing was performed with immunoSEQ multiplex PCR; in TCRdb, only in-frame clones are kept and a portion is missing. This sample yields some 2,500,000 clones, of which 92% are seen a single time; around 0.4% belongs to the top ten. V was shortened by 3 bases and J by 2 bases, with 8 bases between the two germline ends. The CDR3 length is 15 residues. Germline V gives CDR1 MDHEN, CDR2 SYDVKM. Sequenced: naive CD4+ T cells from PBMCs. Subset noted: CD45RA+ positively selected. The chain joins TRBV28 to TRBJ2-6; D gene uncertain. The sequence came from a man between 18 and 29 years old in good health. Some clones in this sample may be carry-over from other donors' samples. The CDR3 spells CASSFGLTGANVLTF. The CDR3 nucleotides read TGTGCCAGCAGTTTTGGGCTAACTGGGGCCAACGTCCTGACTTTC.